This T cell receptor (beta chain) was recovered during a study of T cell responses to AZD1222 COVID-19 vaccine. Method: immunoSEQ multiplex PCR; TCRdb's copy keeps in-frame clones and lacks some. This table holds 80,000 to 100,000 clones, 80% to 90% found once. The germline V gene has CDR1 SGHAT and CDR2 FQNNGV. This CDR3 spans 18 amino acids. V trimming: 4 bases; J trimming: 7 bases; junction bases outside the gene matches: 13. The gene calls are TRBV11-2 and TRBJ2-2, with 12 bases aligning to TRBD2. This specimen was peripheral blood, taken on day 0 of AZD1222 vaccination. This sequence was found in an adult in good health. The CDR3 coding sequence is TGTGCCAGCAGCTCCGCCATCCTAGCGGGAGGGCCGGACGGGGAGCTGTTTTTT. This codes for CASSSAILAGGPDGELFF.